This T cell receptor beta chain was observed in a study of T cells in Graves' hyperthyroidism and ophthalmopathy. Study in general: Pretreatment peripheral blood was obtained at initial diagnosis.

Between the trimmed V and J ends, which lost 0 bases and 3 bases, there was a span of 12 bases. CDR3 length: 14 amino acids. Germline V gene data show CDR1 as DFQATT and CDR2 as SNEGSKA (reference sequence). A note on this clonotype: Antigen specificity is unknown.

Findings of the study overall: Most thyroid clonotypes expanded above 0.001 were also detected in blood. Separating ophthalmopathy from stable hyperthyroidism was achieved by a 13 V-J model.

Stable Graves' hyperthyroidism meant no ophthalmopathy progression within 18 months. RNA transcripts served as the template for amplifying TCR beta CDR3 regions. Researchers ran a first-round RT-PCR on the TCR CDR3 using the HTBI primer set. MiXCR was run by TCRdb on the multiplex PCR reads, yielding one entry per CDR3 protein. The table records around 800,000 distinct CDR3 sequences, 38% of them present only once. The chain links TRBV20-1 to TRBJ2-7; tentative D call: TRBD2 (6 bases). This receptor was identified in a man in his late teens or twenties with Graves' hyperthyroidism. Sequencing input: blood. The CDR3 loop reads CSAREGTEGYEQYF. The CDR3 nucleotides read TGCAGTGCTAGAGAGGGGACTGAGGGCTACGAGCAGTACTTC.